This TCR beta chain was captured in a study of T cells after yellow fever vaccination. Germline loops: CDR1 KGHDR, CDR2 SFDVKD. The CDR3 has 13 residues. The V segment lost 10 bases and the J segment 1 base; nucleotides outside the gene matches: 4. TCRdb re-called the 5' RACE reads with MiXCR, one entry per CDR3 protein. The sample lists under 550,000 distinct CDR3 sequences; about a fifth were seen once. The chain links TRBV24-1 to TRBJ2-3; 7 bases match TRBD1. Here the sequenced sample was PBMCs, taken 20 to 25 days after the first yellow fever vaccination. The TCR originated in a man between 18 and 29 years old who received the YFV17D yellow fever vaccine. The CDR3 loop reads CATRDRRTDTQYF. Written as DNA, the CDR3 is TGTGCCACACGGGACAGACGCACAGATACGCAGTATTTT.